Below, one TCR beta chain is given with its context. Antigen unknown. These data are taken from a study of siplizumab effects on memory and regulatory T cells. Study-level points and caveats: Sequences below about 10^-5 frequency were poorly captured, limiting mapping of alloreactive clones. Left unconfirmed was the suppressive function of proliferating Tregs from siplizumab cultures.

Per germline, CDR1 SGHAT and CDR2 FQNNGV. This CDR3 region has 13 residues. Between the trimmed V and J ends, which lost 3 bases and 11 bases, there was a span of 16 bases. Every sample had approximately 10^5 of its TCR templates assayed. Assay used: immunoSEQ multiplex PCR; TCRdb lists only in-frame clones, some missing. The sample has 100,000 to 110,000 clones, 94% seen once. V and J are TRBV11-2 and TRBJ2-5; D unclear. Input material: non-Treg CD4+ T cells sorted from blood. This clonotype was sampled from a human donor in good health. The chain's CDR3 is CASSFTGGEEQYF. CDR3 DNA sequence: TGTGCCAGCAGCTTTACGGGTGGGGAAGAGCAGTACTTC.